This note documents a single TCR beta chain sequence. The antigen is not known. This sample was included in a study of shared clonotypes between healthy human individuals. As for the study in general: The people who gave samples were a couple of women and a few men aged 18 to 49.

Broader study findings: A handful of donors had around 5% of their naive CD4 clonotypes in common. Lower generation probabilities were found for non-shared clonotypes than for those shared by all four donors.

Clones were read by immunoSEQ multiplex PCR, and TCRdb kept only the in-frame ones, dropping some. The sample has 2 million to 2.5 million clones; about 90% are singletons. Sequencing was performed on naive CD4+ T cells from PBMCs. The subset here: CD45RA+ positively selected. The receptor's source is a young man in good health. Some clones in this sample may be carry-over from other donors' samples.

The CDR3 nucleotides are TGTGCCAGCAGCCCCACTAGCGGAAGCGAGAATGAGCAGTTCTTC. Protein: CASSPTSGSENEQFF. V is TRBV6-1 and J is TRBJ2-1, with 8 bases identical to TRBD2. With V trimmed by 6 bases and J by 7 bases, 11 bases remained unmatched. Per germline, CDR1 MNHNS and CDR2 SASEGT. The CDR3 has 15 residues.